The present TCR beta chain was sequenced within a study of shared clonotypes between healthy human individuals. Study summary: The study enrolled a couple of women and a few men aged 18 to 49.

The germline CDR1 and CDR2 sequences are KGHSH and LQKENI. Deletions cut 2 bases from V and 5 bases from J, with 16 bases between. This CDR3 has 15 amino acids. In the case of this clone: Its antigen is unknown.

For every subset, genomic DNA was evenly distributed across several immunoSEQ plates. TCRdb keeps only in-frame clones here, not all; method: immunoSEQ multiplex PCR. Among approximately 1,500,000 clones listed, roughly 96% were seen once. Study-wide findings and caveats: Compared with clonotypes that all four donors shared, non-shared clonotypes had lower generation probabilities. Larger richness was generally estimated for naive than memory subsets.

Sequenced input: naive CD4+ T cells sorted from blood. This sample's subset: CD45RA+ positively selected. The chain couples TRBV18 to TRBJ2-7, with D possibly being TRBD1 (5 bases). The receptor's source is a young man in good health. CDR3 in amino acids: CASSPGAAGRNEQYF. In DNA form, the CDR3 reads TGTGCCAGCTCACCAGGGGCCGCCGGAAGAAACGAGCAGTACTTC.